The 28 T cell receptor beta chains below come from one sample, sequenced in a study of blood T cell repertoires in COVID-19. Measured with immunoSEQ multiplex PCR; TCRdb has only the in-frame clones, and not every one. Here the sample spans approximately 210,000 clones, roughly four fifths being singletons. Specimen: PBMCs or T cells enriched from blood (not recorded which). All receptors derive from a middle-aged man who had recovered from COVID-19.

The V call is TRBV27, the J call TRBJ1-3; D gene unclear. The CDR3 is 14 residues long. From germline, CDR1 is MNHEY and CDR2 SMNVEV (reference sequence). V was shortened by 6 bases and J by 0 bases, with 9 bases between the two germline ends. CDR3 nucleotide sequence: TGTGCCAGCAGGGACTTCTACTCTGGAAACACCATATATTTT. It yields the protein CASRDFYSGNTIYF.

This clone has a handful of counts. This chain uses TRBV9 with TRBJ2-2; 8 positions match TRBD2. This CDR3 has 16 amino acids. V was pared by 1 base and J by 4 bases, with 6 bases of the junction left unmatched. CDR1 is SGDLS, CDR2 YYNGEE, per germline. CDR3 sequence (DNA): TGTGCCAGCAGCGTATTCGGACTAGCAAGCACCGGGGAGCTGTTTTTT. Protein sequence: CASSVFGLASTGELFF.

CDR3 residues: CASSSPAGGDTDTQYF. For the CDR3, the DNA is TGTGCCAGCAGCTCCCCAGCGGGGGGGGACACAGATACGCAGTATTTT. V is TRBV7-3 and J is TRBJ2-3; TRBD2 matches 10 bases. CDR1 is SGHTA and CDR2 is FQGTGA in the germline V gene. V lost 4 bases to trimming and J lost 2 bases; unmatched junction nucleotides: 6. This CDR3 region has 16 residues.

The V and J genes are TRBV7-9 and TRBJ1-2; possible D gene TRBD1, 6 bases. CDR1 and CDR2 (germline): SEHNR, FQNEAQ (reference sequence). This CDR3 is built from 13 residues. V was pared by 6 bases and J by 8 bases, with 16 bases between. CDR3 sequence reads: CASSLPYRDGYTF. CDR3 DNA sequence: TGTGCCAGCAGTTTACCCTACAGGGACGGCTACACCTTC.

Notes on this clone: Germline is not matched at one junction end, which may reflect a read error. This chain joins TRBV7-2 and TRBJ2-1; D perhaps matches TRBD1 (6 bases). This CDR3 is 15 amino acids long. The germline CDR1 and CDR2 sequences are SGHTA and FQGNSA. CDR3 protein: CASSLGAGVYNGQFF. The CDR3 DNA reads TGTGCCAGCAGCTTAGGGGCAGGGGTCTACAATGGGCAGTTCTTC.

V gene TRBV6-2 or TRBV6-3 combines with J gene TRBJ1-2; tentative D call: TRBD1 (5 bases). The CDR3 is made up of 13 amino acids. Germline V gives CDR1 MNHEY, CDR2 SVGEGT. V lost 6 bases, J lost 7 bases, and 15 bases lay in between. The CDR3 loop reads CASSPIAGTGYTF. The DNA of the CDR3 is TGTGCCAGCAGCCCTATCGCGGGGACTGGCTACACCTTC.

This clone was found once. The chain employs TRBV5-1 and TRBJ2-1, with D maybe TRBD2 (5 bases). Germline loops: CDR1 SGHRS, CDR2 YFSETQ. This CDR3 is built from 15 residues. Trimming took off 0 bases at V and 1 base at J, with 8 bases between the two ends. CDR3 region: CASSLEEVSYNEQFF. CDR3 nucleotides: TGCGCCAGCAGCTTGGAGGAGGTATCCTACAATGAGCAGTTCTTC.

This chain links TRBV6-5 with TRBJ1-1, with no clear D. The CDR3 runs 13 residues. The germline gives CDR1 MNHEY, CDR2 SVGAGI. Trimming cost V 2 bases and J 8 bases, with 12 bases left between them. The CDR3 bases are TGTGCCAGCAGTTACCTCCCTGGCAGGGAAGCTTTCTTT. It encodes CASSYLPGREAFF.

The V gene is TRBV5-5, the J gene TRBJ1-2, with TRBD1 as a possible D gene (5 bases). With 0 bases removed from V and 5 bases from J, the gap between germline ends came to 11 bases. Germline V gene data show CDR1 as SGHKS and CDR2 as YYEKEE (reference sequence). The CDR3 is made up of 14 amino acids. CDR3 DNA: TGTGCCAGCAGCTTGGGGGACCGGGGGTATGGCTACACCTTC. Translating gives CASSLGDRGYGYTF. Variable domain in full (rest from reference TRBV5-5 and TRBJ1-2): DAGVTQSPTHLIKTRGQQVTLRCSPISGHKSVSWYQQVLGQGPQFIFQYYEKEERGRGNFPDRFSARQFPNYSSELNVNALLLGDSALYLCASSLGDRGYGYTFGSGTRLTVV.

V and J are TRBV11-2 and TRBJ2-7; possibly TRBD1 for D (5 bases). V lost 2 bases and J 1 base, leaving 12 bases between the germline ends. The germline V gene has CDR1 SGHAT and CDR2 FQNNGV. The CDR3 sequence is 15 residues long. CDR3 DNA: TGTGCCAGCAGCTTAACCCTCCAGGGATCCTACGAGCAGTACTTC. It encodes CASSLTLQGSYEQYF.

The rearrangement links TRBV3-1 (or the pseudogene TRBV3-2) to TRBJ2-7, with 12 bases that match TRBD2. The V gene's germline CDR1 is LGHDT and CDR2 YNNKEL (reference sequence). V gave up 4 bases and J gave up 3 bases; unmatched junction bases: 1. The CDR3 length is 14 residues. The CDR3 DNA sequence: TGTGCCAGCAGCCCTAGCGGGAGGGACTACGAGCAGTACTTC. It codes for CASSPSGRDYEQYF.

This chain connects TRBV7-6 to TRBJ1-6; a weak D match, TRBD1 (5 bases). Trimming stripped 5 bases from V and 6 bases from J, with 26 bases between. Germline CDR1 SGHVS, CDR2 FNYEAQ. The CDR3 length is 19 residues. The CDR3, as DNA: TGTGCCAGCAGCCTCGAACCTCAGCAGGGCCCGTCAACTAATTCACCCCTCCACTTT. Its translation is CASSLEPQQGPSTNSPLHF.

The rearrangement links TRBV27 to TRBJ2-3; 12 bases match TRBD2. Trimming cost V 4 bases and J 2 bases; bases outside gene matches: 1. Germline V gene lookup returns CDR1 MNHEY and CDR2 SMNVEV (reference sequence). CDR3 size: 15 residues. As DNA, the CDR3 is TGTGCCAGCAGTTGGACTAGCGGGATCACAGATACGCAGTATTTT. This sequence encodes CASSWTSGITDTQYF.

A single count supports this clone. The V call is TRBV3-1 (or the pseudogene TRBV3-2), the J call TRBJ1-6; the D is unclear. The CDR3 length is 13 residues. Germline CDR1 is LGHDT and CDR2 is YNNKEL (reference sequence). The V end was cut by 3 bases, the J end by 10 bases, with 10 bases between. CDR3 amino acids: CASSQFNESPLHF. CDR3 nucleotide sequence: TGTGCCAGCAGCCAGTTTAACGAGTCACCCCTCCACTTT.

The chain couples TRBV15 to TRBJ1-1, with D tentatively TRBD1 (5 bases). Germline CDR1 reads LNHNV; CDR2 reads YYDKDF (reference sequence). The CDR3 has 14 residues. Trimming cost V 3 bases and J 11 bases, with 19 bases left between them. The chain's CDR3 is CATSSRDYQKRAFF. The CDR3 bases are TGTGCCACCAGCAGCCGGGACTACCAAAAGCGGGCTTTCTTT.

The V call is TRBV9, the J call TRBJ2-1; maybe TRBD2 (6 bases). Trimming pared 4 bases from V and 0 bases from J, leaving 11 bases between. The germline V gene encodes CDR1 SGDLS and CDR2 YYNGEE. This CDR3 spans 15 amino acids. The CDR3, as DNA: TGTGCCAGCAGCCCCGGGACTGGCTCCTACAATGAGCAGTTCTTC. It specifies CASSPGTGSYNEQFF.

This clone was picked up a small number of times. The junction departs from germline at one end; a sequencing error may be responsible. V is TRBV4-1 and J is TRBJ2-7, with a possible D match to TRBD2 (5 bases). Germline lookup yields CDR1 MGHRA and CDR2 YSYEKL. The CDR3 consists of 13 residues. The CDR3 region has the DNA TGCGCCAGCAGCCAAATTGGCCGCCGGGGAGAGGACTTC. This codes for CASSQIGRRGEDF.

The chain couples TRBV6-5 to TRBJ1-1, with TRBD1 matching over 8 bases. The CDR3 loop spans 14 amino acids. Germline lookup yields CDR1 MNHEY and CDR2 SVGAGI. The ends lost 5 bases at V and 5 bases at J; junction bases unmatched: 7. The CDR3 region has the DNA TGTGCCAGCAGTCGCCGTACAGGGGGGACTGAAGCTTTCTTT. Its protein is CASSRRTGGTEAFF.

The CDR3 reads CASSLRQGDYEQYF. CDR3 coding DNA: TGTGCCAGCAGCTTACGACAGGGGGACTACGAGCAGTACTTC. This sequence joins TRBV7-2 and TRBJ2-7, with 9 bases identical to TRBD1. The CDR3 runs to 14 residues. V dropped 2 bases and J dropped 3; count of bases not matched to a gene: 2. CDR1 SGHTA and CDR2 FQGNSA come from the germline V gene.

CDR3: CATWGLISNQPQHF. DNA of the CDR3: TGTGCCACGTGGGGGCTGATTAGCAATCAGCCCCAGCATTTT. V and J are TRBV28 and TRBJ1-5, with D possibly TRBD1 on 6 matching bases. V gave up 10 bases and J gave up 0 bases, with 13 bases separating them. The CDR3 extends over 14 amino acids. Germline-derived CDR1 and CDR2 are MDHEN and SYDVKM.

The chain carries TRBV7-3 and TRBJ1-1, with 7 bases that match TRBD1. The CDR3 is 14 amino acids. Germline assignment: CDR1 SGHTA and CDR2 FQGTGA. The V gene end was trimmed by 4 bases and the J gene end by 2 bases; junction bases not matched to a gene: 4. CDR3 DNA sequence: TGTGCCAGCAGCTCCCGGGACAGTAACACTGAAGCTTTCTTT. Translation gives CASSSRDSNTEAFF.

The DNA of the CDR3 is TGTGCCAGCAGCCGCCCGGGACAGGACGAGCAGTACTTC. It encodes CASSRPGQDEQYF. The rearrangement uses TRBV25-1 and TRBJ2-7, with 8 bases identical to TRBD1. The germline V gene encodes CDR1 MGHDK and CDR2 SYGVNS. CDR3 size: 13 residues. V lost 6 bases, J lost 5 bases, and 6 bases stayed unmatched.

CDR3 protein: CASSREGAGEKLFF. In DNA, the CDR3 is TGCGCCAGCAGCCGGGAGGGGGCTGGGGAAAAACTGTTTTTT. The chain has TRBV5-1 and TRBJ1-4, with TRBD1 matching over 7 bases. The germline V gene encodes CDR1 SGHRS and CDR2 YFSETQ. The CDR3 is made up of 14 amino acids. With V trimmed by 4 bases and J by 8 bases, 8 bases remained unmatched.

The V gene is TRBV14, the J gene TRBJ2-7, with 12 bases fitting TRBD1. The germline V gene encodes CDR1 SGHDN and CDR2 FVKESK. V lost 4 bases, J lost 9 bases, and 10 bases stayed unmatched. This CDR3 is 15 amino acids long. The CDR3: CASSPTGTGGFGQYF. The CDR3 region has the DNA TGTGCCAGCAGCCCGACGGGGACAGGGGGCTTTGGGCAGTACTTC.

The V and J genes are TRBV5-1 and TRBJ2-6; D remains unclear. This CDR3 has 14 amino acids. CDR1 is SGHRS and CDR2 is YFSETQ in the germline V gene. V gave up 6 bases and J gave up 2 bases, with 9 bases separating them. The chain's CDR3 is CASIPSAGANVLTF. The CDR3 DNA reads as TGCGCCAGCATCCCTTCGGCTGGGGCCAACGTCCTGACTTTC.

CDR3 protein: CASSQDRGPDTEAFF. The CDR3 DNA is TGCGCCAGCAGCCAAGACAGGGGGCCGGACACTGAAGCTTTCTTT. V is TRBV4-3 and J is TRBJ1-1; TRBD1 matches at 8 bases. CDR3 length equals 15 residues. V lost 0 bases to trimming and J lost 3 bases; unmatched junction nucleotides: 3. The germline CDR1 and CDR2 sequences are LGHNA and YSLEER.

This clone appeared once. The chain has TRBV5-1 and TRBJ2-3, with 7 bases matching TRBD2. Germline V CDR1 and CDR2: SGHRS, YFSETQ. The CDR3 consists of 15 residues. Losses at the gene ends were 4 bases for V and 2 bases for J; bases not matched to a gene: 7. CDR3 in amino acids: CASSPGAGFTDTQYF. The CDR3 DNA follows: TGCGCCAGCAGCCCCGGAGCGGGGTTCACAGATACGCAGTATTTT.

The chain employs TRBV6-6 and TRBJ1-1; a weak D match, TRBD1 (6 bases). The germline CDR1 and CDR2 sequences are MNHNY and SVGAGI (reference sequence). The CDR3 is 14 amino acids. Trimming removed 8 bases at V and 4 bases at J, with 17 bases between. The CDR3 sequence is CASAGGREVTEAFF. The CDR3 region has the DNA TGTGCCAGCGCGGGGGGCAGGGAGGTCACTGAAGCTTTCTTT.